The 5 T cell receptor beta chains below all came from one sample that was sequenced in a study of shared clonotypes between healthy human individuals. The protocol was immunoSEQ multiplex PCR, while the TCRdb copy is restricted to in-frame clones and leaves out a portion. The table shows millions of clones, with 85% to 95% occurring only once. Specimen: naive CD4+ T cells sorted from blood. Subset given: CD45RA+ positively selected. Receptors were obtained from a man aged 18 to 29 in good health.

This sequence joins TRBV5-1 and TRBJ2-1, with D possibly being TRBD2 (6 bases). Germline CDR1 reads SGHRS; CDR2 reads YFSETQ. The V end was cut by 5 bases, the J end by 8 bases, with 17 bases between. CDR3 length: 14 amino acids. DNA of the CDR3: TGCGCCAGCAGTCTTGGAGGGGTCCTGGATGAGCAGTTCTTC. Translated: CASSLGGVLDEQFF.

This clone was detected once. This sequence joins TRBV7-2 and TRBJ2-4; maybe TRBD2 (5 bases). Trimming stripped 1 base from V and 0 bases from J, with 10 bases between. This CDR3 has 16 amino acids. CDR1 is SGHTA, CDR2 FQGNSA, per germline. For the CDR3, the DNA is TGTGCCAGCAGCTTAGTAGCGTCAGTAGCCAAAAACATTCAGTACTTC. Translated: CASSLVASVAKNIQYF.

This rearrangement joins TRBV5-6 to TRBJ1-2; possibly TRBD1 for D (6 bases). V lost 0 bases and J lost 6, with 12 bases in between. The germline V gene has CDR1 SGHDT and CDR2 YYEEEE. The CDR3 totals 14 residues. The CDR3 DNA sequence: TGTGCCAGCAGCTTGGAAGCAGGGGCACATGGCTACACCTTC. Amino acids: CASSLEAGAHGYTF.

The J gene is TRBJ2-6, the V gene TRBV6-6; D uncertain. This CDR3 region has 15 residues. The V gene lost 2 bases and the J gene lost 0 bases, with 5 bases spanning the gap. Germline values: CDR1 MNHNY, CDR2 SVGAGI (reference sequence). In DNA, the CDR3 is TGTGCCAGCAGTTACCAGATCTCTGGGGCCAACGTCCTGACTTTC. As protein: CASSYQISGANVLTF.

The chain recombines TRBV19 with TRBJ1-5; D possibly corresponds to TRBD1 (5 bases). The CDR3 length is 15 residues. From germline, CDR1 is LNHDA and CDR2 SQIVND (reference sequence). V gave up 5 bases and J gave up 4 bases, with 15 bases separating them. In DNA form, the CDR3 reads TGTGCCAGTAGTCCTGGGGGAGCTTTGAATCAGCCCCAGCATTTT. Translated, it gives CASSPGGALNQPQHF.